A selection of T cell receptor beta chains follows, all from one sample in a study of T cell responses to AZD1222 COVID-19 vaccine. The assay was immunoSEQ multiplex PCR, and TCRdb's table has in-frame clones only and misses some. The repertoire holds around 120,000 clones, with 75% to 90% as singletons. The sequences come from peripheral blood, collected on day 0 of AZD1222 vaccination. The origin of the receptors is an adult in good health. Both conserved end residues are part of each CDR3. D genes are given only for firm matches. The listing skips clone size in some rows; elsewhere it reads once, few, many or a size class.

J gene	clone size	D gene	V gene	CDR3 DNA	CDR3 protein
TRBJ2-3	-	TRBD2	TRBV3-1/TRBV3-2	TGTGCCAGCAGCCCATTAGGACTAGAAGAGGGTACAGATACGCAGTATTTT	CASSPLGLEEGTDTQYF
TRBJ1-2	once	-	TRBV29-1	TGCAGCGTTGAAGATCATGCAGGGAATGGCTACACCTTC	CSVEDHAGNGYTF
TRBJ2-7	-	TRBD1	TRBV19	TGTGCCAGTAGTCAGGGGGCAGGGAGGCACTACGAGCAGTACTTC	CASSQGAGRHYEQYF
TRBJ2-7	-	TRBD2	TRBV11-2	TGTGCCAGCAGCTTAGCGCCCGGGGGGGCGTACGAGCAGTACTTC	CASSLAPGGAYEQYF
TRBJ1-2	once	-	TRBV4-2	TGTGCCAGCAGCCCAAACGAGGGGGAGGGCTACACCTTC	CASSPNEGEGYTF
TRBJ1-3	-	TRBD1	TRBV7-3	TGTGCCAGCAGCTTAATGCCCGGACAGGGGATTAACACCATATATTTT	CASSLMPGQGINTIYF
TRBJ1-1	-	TRBD1	TRBV30	TGTGCCGGATTACAGGGGCGCCCTGAAGCTTTCTTT	CAGLQGRPEAFF
TRBJ2-3	-	-	TRBV2	TGTGCCAGCAGTGTGTCCACAGATACGCAGTATTTT	CASSVSTDTQYF
TRBJ1-2	few	TRBD1	TRBV18	TGTGCCAGCTCAACCAACAGGGGGCTGGTTGGCTACACCTTC	CASSTNRGLVGYTF
TRBJ1-2	-	-	TRBV6-5	TGTGCCAGCAGTTACTTAGGTAACTCGGCGAATGGCTACACCTTC	CASSYLGNSANGYTF
TRBJ2-2	-	-	TRBV9	TGTGCCAGCAGCCCTAGGCAGGGGAGCACCGGGGAGCTGTTTTTT	CASSPRQGSTGELFF